Following are 26 T cell receptor beta chains from one sample sequenced in a study of blood T cell repertoires in COVID-19. Sequencing was performed with immunoSEQ multiplex PCR; in TCRdb, only in-frame clones are kept and a portion is missing. The data show 450,000 to 600,000 clones, around 87% seen once. Sequencing was done on a sample of PBMCs or T cells enriched from blood (not recorded which). These TCRs come from a woman aged 18-29 years who had recovered from COVID-19.

J is TRBJ2-3 and V is TRBV5-1; 10 bases fit TRBD2. Germline V gene sequence: CDR1 SGHRS, CDR2 YFSETQ. This CDR3 is 15 amino acids long. With 2 bases clipped from V and 6 bases from J, the junction kept 6 bases outside the gene matches. This CDR3 reads CASSLQRGGHDTQYF. CDR3 DNA: TGCGCCAGCAGCTTACAGCGGGGGGGCCACGATACGCAGTATTTT.

This chain uses TRBV24-1 with TRBJ2-4; no clear D gene. CDR1 is KGHDR and CDR2 is SFDVKD in the germline V gene. The CDR3 has 17 amino acids. V was pared by 0 bases and J by 0 bases, with 11 bases between. The CDR3 nucleotides are TGTGCCACCAGTGATTTGTACAGACCGTTAGCCAAAAACATTCAGTACTTC. This translates into CATSDLYRPLAKNIQYF.

The chain carries TRBV10-2 and TRBJ2-1; TRBD1 aligns across 10 bases. The V gene end was trimmed by 1 base and the J gene end by 8 bases; junction bases not matched to a gene: 5. CDR1 is WSHSY and CDR2 is SAAADI in the germline V gene. The CDR3 has 15 amino acids. CDR3 DNA sequence: TGCGCCAGCAGTGAGTTGAGACAGGGGGCCCATGAGCAGTTCTTC. Its protein product is CASSELRQGAHEQFF.

CDR3 residues: CATRETGAPYGYTF. The CDR3 coding sequence is TGTGCCACCAGAGAAACAGGGGCCCCTTATGGCTACACCTTC. This chain joins TRBV24-1 and TRBJ1-2; 7 nucleotides agree with TRBD1. Trimming removed 7 bases from V and 5 bases from J; junction bases left unmatched: 9. CDR1 is KGHDR, CDR2 SFDVKD, per germline. The CDR3 is 14 residues long.

Notes on this clone: A much larger clone lies a single base off, so this may be a read error. The chain has TRBV5-1 and TRBJ1-1; a weak D match, TRBD1 (6 bases). The CDR3 is 14 amino acids. V was shortened by 7 bases and J by 1 base, with 14 bases between the two germline ends. Germline CDR1 is SGHRS and CDR2 is YFSETQ. Here the CDR3 DNA reads TGCGCCAGCGGCCAGGGGACACCGAACACTGAAGCTTTCTTT. Encoded protein: CASGQGTPNTEAFF.

The chain combines TRBV7-9 with TRBJ2-7; D might be TRBD2 (5 bases). In germline, CDR1 is SEHNR, CDR2 FQNEAQ (reference sequence). This CDR3 has 13 amino acids. V was trimmed by 5 bases and J by 7 bases, leaving 15 bases between them. As DNA, the CDR3 is TGTGCCAGCAGCCTTTCCGGGGAATGGGAGCAGTACTTC. Its translation is CASSLSGEWEQYF. Full variable domain (missing parts from reference TRBV7-9 and TRBJ2-7): DTGVSQNPRHKITKRGQNVTFRCDPISEHNRLYWYRQTLGQGPEFLTYFQNEAQLEKSRLLSDRFSAERPKGSFSTLEIQRTEQGDSAMYLCASSLSGEWEQYFGPGTRLTVT.

This chain connects TRBV3-1 (or the pseudogene TRBV3-2) to TRBJ2-7, with TRBD2 identical over 7 bases. This CDR3 is built from 15 residues. The V gene end was trimmed by 2 bases and the J gene end by 1 base; junction bases not matched to a gene: 5. Germline CDR1 is LGHDT and CDR2 is YNNKEL (reference sequence). CDR3 bases: TGTGCCAGCAGCCAATCACTAGCGTATTCCTACGAGCAGTACTTC. Translation: CASSQSLAYSYEQYF.

V and J are TRBV5-4 and TRBJ2-7; 7 bases align to TRBD1. V was pared by 3 bases and J by 6 bases, with 6 bases of the junction left unmatched. The CDR3 has 13 amino acids. Germline V gene lookup returns CDR1 SGHNT and CDR2 YYREEE (reference sequence). The CDR3 DNA reads as TGTGCCAGCAGCTACAGGGGTGGTAGCGAGCAGTACTTC. This translates into CASSYRGGSEQYF.

The V and J genes are TRBV18 and TRBJ1-2, with 8 bases fitting TRBD1. With V trimmed by 3 bases and J by 4 bases, 10 bases remained unmatched. Germline V gene sequence: CDR1 KGHSH, CDR2 LQKENI. The CDR3 spans 16 residues. Written as DNA, the CDR3 is TGTGCCAGCTCACCTACGACAGGGGCCTCTCTCTATGGCTACACCTTC. It yields the protein CASSPTTGASLYGYTF.

J is TRBJ1-5 and V is TRBV19; 10 nucleotides agree with TRBD1. J lost 7 bases, V lost 0 bases, and 6 bases had no gene match. The CDR3 is 16 residues long. Germline lookup yields CDR1 LNHDA and CDR2 SQIVND (reference sequence). This CDR3 reads CASSIDRDRGGQPQHF. In nucleotides, the CDR3 is TGTGCCAGTAGTATAGATAGGGACAGGGGTGGGCAGCCCCAGCATTTT.

V and J are TRBV10-2 and TRBJ2-5, with D hard to call. The germline gives CDR1 WSHSY, CDR2 SAAADI. Trimming took 4 bases from V and 5 from J, leaving 11 bases between them. The CDR3 totals 13 residues. CDR3 residues: CASSVPGVETQYF. DNA for the CDR3: TGCGCCAGCAGTGTGCCGGGTGTGGAGACCCAGTACTTC.

The chain employs TRBV5-1 and TRBJ2-1; possible D gene TRBD1, 5 bases. Between the trimmed V and J ends, which lost 4 bases and 6 bases, there was a span of 17 bases. This CDR3 spans 15 amino acids. The germline V gene has CDR1 SGHRS and CDR2 YFSETQ. The CDR3 sequence: CASSVLGVVGNEQFF. CDR3 nucleotides: TGCGCCAGCAGCGTCCTAGGGGTGGTCGGCAATGAGCAGTTCTTC. The variable domain in full, with the rest retrieved from reference TRBV5-1 and TRBJ2-1, is KAGVTQTPRYLIKTRGQQVTLSCSPISGHRSVSWYQQTPGQGLQFLFEYFSETQRNKGNFPGRFSGRQFSNSRSEMNVSTLELGDSALYLCASSVLGVVGNEQFFGPGTRLTVL.

CDR3 DNA: TGTGCCAGCCGGGGGACAGGGACTATGGCCTACACCTTC. Residues: CASRGTGTMAYTF. V usage is TRBV9 and J usage is TRBJ1-2, with 9 bases matching TRBD1. Germline CDR1 and CDR2: SGDLS and YYNGEE. This CDR3 has 13 residues. Trimming removed 7 bases from V and 10 bases from J; junction bases left unmatched: 11.

The chain is built from TRBV11-2 and TRBJ1-2; 9 bases are a match to TRBD1. The CDR3 has 18 amino acids. Germline CDR1 SGHAT, CDR2 FQNNGV. J gave up 6 bases and V 5 bases, and 19 bases lay outside the gene matches. CDR3: CASSRAGQGSFWGNGYTF. The CDR3 nucleotides are TGTGCCAGCAGCCGGGCTGGACAGGGGTCCTTTTGGGGGAATGGCTACACCTTC.

The chain employs TRBV7-9 and TRBJ1-2; perhaps TRBD1 as D (5 bases). This CDR3 spans 14 amino acids. Germline values: CDR1 SEHNR, CDR2 FQNEAQ (reference sequence). Trimming shortened V by 5 bases and J by 7 bases, and 17 bases separated the two germline ends. CDR3: CASSPPTGLGGYTF. The CDR3, as DNA: TGTGCCAGCAGCCCGCCGACGGGACTTGGTGGCTACACCTTC.

This clone occurred once. The CDR3 spells CASSIQTGVNQPQHF. CDR3 sequence (DNA): TGTGCCAGTAGTATACAGACGGGGGTCAATCAGCCCCAGCATTTT. The chain recombines TRBV19 with TRBJ1-5, with a possible D match to TRBD1 (5 bases). CDR3 length: 15 residues. CDR1 is LNHDA and CDR2 is SQIVND in the germline V gene (reference sequence). V was shortened by 2 bases and J by 3 bases, with 11 bases between the two germline ends. Using reference TRBV19 and TRBJ1-5 for the parts outside the CDR3, the full variable domain is DGGITQSPKYLFRKEGQNVTLSCEQNLNHDAMYWYRQDPGQGLRLIYYSQIVNDFQKGDIAEGYSVSREKKESFPLTVTSAQKNPTAFYLCASSIQTGVNQPQHFGDGTRLSIL.

The chain has TRBV7-8 and TRBJ1-3, with unresolved D. There are 13 residues in the CDR3. The germline V gene encodes CDR1 SGHVS and CDR2 FQNEAQ. Trimming removed 5 bases at V and 0 bases at J, with 5 bases between. The CDR3 bases are TGTGCCAGCAGCCGACGCTCTGGAAACACCATATATTTT. Translation gives CASSRRSGNTIYF.

Only one count was recorded for this clone. The rearrangement links TRBV5-1 to TRBJ2-3, with TRBD1 as a possible D gene (5 bases). The CDR3 is made up of 15 amino acids. The V gene's germline CDR1 is SGHRS and CDR2 YFSETQ. Trimming pared 1 base from V and 1 base from J, leaving 10 bases between. CDR3 in amino acids: CASSLSLRGTDTQYF. The DNA of the CDR3 is TGCGCCAGCAGCTTGTCCCTCAGGGGCACAGATACGCAGTATTTT.

The V gene is TRBV9, the J gene TRBJ1-1, with D maybe TRBD1 (5 bases). Germline lookup yields CDR1 SGDLS and CDR2 YYNGEE. The CDR3 consists of 13 residues. The V end lost 0 bases, the J end lost 5 bases, and 8 bases lay between the germline ends. The CDR3 loop is CASSVGRDTEAFF. CDR3 nucleotides: TGTGCCAGCAGCGTAGGCAGGGATACTGAAGCTTTCTTT.

In the case of this clone: A junction boundary mismatches the germline segment, possibly from a read error. The chain combines TRBV28 with TRBJ2-5; possible D gene TRBD2, 6 bases. The CDR3 extends over 11 amino acids. Germline CDR1 and CDR2: MDHEN and SYDVKM. The CDR3 here is CASREAGTQYF. The CDR3 DNA reads TGTGCGAGCAGGGAAGCGGGGACCCAGTACTTC.

V gene TRBV19 combines with J gene TRBJ1-2, with TRBD1 matching 8 bases. V was pared by 8 bases and J by 6 bases, with 20 bases of the junction left unmatched. This CDR3 region has 17 residues. CDR1 is LNHDA, CDR2 SQIVND, per germline (reference sequence). CDR3 amino acids: CASHSANSGRGLDGYTF. The CDR3 coding sequence is TGTGCCAGTCATTCGGCTAATTCGGGCAGGGGGCTTGATGGCTACACCTTC.

The chain combines TRBV15 with TRBJ2-1; D might be TRBD2 (7 bases). CDR1 is LNHNV, CDR2 YYDKDF, per germline (reference sequence). The CDR3 loop spans 16 amino acids. Trimming pared 0 bases from V and 7 bases from J, leaving 16 bases between. The CDR3 DNA follows: TGTGCCACCAGCAGAGAGATAGGGGGGGCCGGGAATGAGCAGTTCTTC. Residues: CATSREIGGAGNEQFF.

The gene calls are TRBV2 and TRBJ2-5, with unresolved D. Germline CDR1 SNHLY, CDR2 FYNNEI. Trimming left V 5 bases short and J 1 base short, with 17 bases between. The CDR3 is 16 residues long. The CDR3 coding sequence is TGTGCCAGCAGTCCCATGCTACCGGAGCTCCAAGAGACCCAGTACTTC. Amino acid sequence: CASSPMLPELQETQYF.

The rearrangement links TRBV6-1 to TRBJ1-6, with D maybe TRBD1 (5 bases). In germline, CDR1 is MNHNS, CDR2 SASEGT. The CDR3 has 16 residues. Trimming shortened V by 3 bases and J by 8 bases, and 17 bases separated the two germline ends. CDR3 sequence: CASSEAPGSNYSPLHF. The CDR3 region has the DNA TGTGCCAGCAGTGAGGCGCCAGGGTCTAATTATTCACCCCTCCACTTT.

V is TRBV7-9 and J is TRBJ2-7; TRBD2 aligns across 10 bases. The CDR3 extends over 14 amino acids. V dropped 4 bases and J dropped 4; count of bases not matched to a gene: 4. Germline CDR1 is SEHNR and CDR2 is FQNEAQ (reference sequence). CDR3 sequence: CASSSSGGRYEQYF. The CDR3 DNA follows: TGTGCCAGCAGCTCTAGCGGGGGTCGGTACGAGCAGTACTTC.

J is TRBJ1-6 and V is TRBV4-1; possible D gene TRBD1, 5 bases. The CDR3 extends over 14 amino acids. Germline loops: CDR1 MGHRA, CDR2 YSYEKL. V lost 2 bases and J lost 7, with 9 bases in between. CDR3 residues: CASSQIPGNSPLHF. Written as DNA, the CDR3 is TGCGCCAGCAGCCAAATCCCAGGGAATTCACCCCTCCACTTT.